These 13 T cell receptor beta chains were all obtained from the same sample, sequenced in a study of T cell responses to AZD1222 COVID-19 vaccine. Libraries were prepared by immunoSEQ multiplex PCR; TCRdb keeps only in-frame clonotypes and omits some of them. The table shows some 120,000 clones, with 80% to 90% occurring only once. Sequences were derived from peripheral blood, sampled 28 days after the second AZD1222 dose. The receptors were sampled from an adult who received the AZD1222 COVID-19 vaccine.

The chain joins TRBV6-5 to TRBJ1-4, with 10 bases identical to TRBD1. With 4 bases clipped from V and 4 bases from J, the junction kept 3 bases outside the gene matches. Per the germline V gene, CDR1 is MNHEY and CDR2 is SVGAGI. This CDR3 contains 15 residues. The CDR3 DNA reads as TGTGCCAGCAGTTTAGGGGACAGGGGTAATGAAAAACTGTTTTTT. Its protein product is CASSLGDRGNEKLFF.

This sequence joins TRBV18 and TRBJ1-2; the D is unclear. Trimming took off 5 bases at V and 4 bases at J, with 11 bases between the two ends. The CDR3 length is 13 residues. CDR1 and CDR2 from the germline V gene are KGHSH and LQKENI. The CDR3 region is CASSYERSYGYTF. The CDR3 coding sequence is TGTGCCAGCTCATATGAACGATCCTATGGCTACACCTTC.

The chain joins TRBV5-6 to TRBJ1-1; perhaps TRBD1 as D (5 bases). The germline V gene has CDR1 SGHDT and CDR2 YYEEEE. V lost 4 bases and J lost 4, with 14 bases in between. CDR3 length: 14 residues. As DNA, the CDR3 is TGTGCCAGCAGCCTAGGGGCGGCTAGCACTGAAGCTTTCTTT. It yields the protein CASSLGAASTEAFF.

This clone occurred once. The V call is TRBV6-2 or TRBV6-3, the J call TRBJ2-7; D uncertain. The germline V gene has CDR1 MNHEY and CDR2 SVGEGT. Trimming took 6 bases from V and 3 from J, leaving 12 bases between them. The CDR3 sequence is 13 residues long. The CDR3 DNA reads as TGTGCCAGCAGCCCCTTTCACATCTACGAGCAGTACTTC. This codes for CASSPFHIYEQYF.

This clone was counted a single time. The chain combines TRBV19 with TRBJ2-7; D may be TRBD2 (7 bases). V was clipped by 6 bases and J by 6 bases, with 18 bases between them. Germline loops: CDR1 LNHDA, CDR2 SQIVND (reference sequence). CDR3 length: 14 residues. As DNA, the CDR3 is TGTGCCAGTAGGCCGGGGGGCAACTGGGGCGAGCAGTACTTC. Translating it yields CASRPGGNWGEQYF. Filled out from reference TRBV19 and TRBJ2-7, the complete variable domain reads DGGITQSPKYLFRKEGQNVTLSCEQNLNHDAMYWYRQDPGQGLRLIYYSQIVNDFQKGDIAEGYSVSREKKESFPLTVTSAQKNPTAFYLCASRPGGNWGEQYFGPGTRLTVT.

V usage is TRBV5-4 and J usage is TRBJ1-6; 7 bases align to TRBD1. This CDR3 has 16 amino acids. Germline V gene lookup returns CDR1 SGHNT and CDR2 YYREEE (reference sequence). V dropped 2 bases and J dropped 10; count of bases not matched to a gene: 12. The CDR3: CASSFGPGGNDSPLHF. CDR3 sequence (DNA): TGTGCCAGCAGCTTCGGTCCAGGGGGAAACGACTCACCCCTCCACTTT.

The chain has TRBV6-5 and TRBJ2-4; D call uncertain. The V end lost 2 bases, the J end lost 0 bases, and 11 bases lay between the germline ends. Germline V gives CDR1 MNHEY, CDR2 SVGAGI. The CDR3 runs 16 residues. The CDR3 is CASSYGQSLAKNIQYF. DNA of the CDR3: TGTGCCAGCAGTTACGGGCAGTCTCTAGCCAAAAACATTCAGTACTTC.

The chain carries TRBV28 and TRBJ1-5, with 11 nucleotides matching TRBD1. Germline values: CDR1 MDHEN, CDR2 SYDVKM. The junction had 4 bases not matched to a gene; V was cut back by 4 bases and J by 2 bases. The CDR3 is made up of 16 amino acids. In nucleotides, the CDR3 is TGTGCCAGCAGTTCTATGGGACAGGGGGGCAATCAGCCCCAGCATTTT. This gives the protein CASSSMGQGGNQPQHF. Drawing the rest from reference TRBV28 and TRBJ1-5, the complete variable domain is DVKVTQSSRYLVKRTGEKVFLECVQDMDHENMFWYRQDPGLGLRLIYFSYDVKMKEKGDIPEGYSVSREKKERFSLILESASTNQTSMYLCASSSMGQGGNQPQHFGDGTRLSIL.

This clone was seen only once. The chain joins TRBV19 to TRBJ2-7; D might be TRBD2 (6 bases). CDR3 length: 14 amino acids. The germline V gene encodes CDR1 LNHDA and CDR2 SQIVND (reference sequence). The V and J ends lost 3 bases and 2 bases respectively, with 11 bases between them. The CDR3 is CASSMLSGAYEQYF. In DNA, the CDR3 is TGTGCCAGTAGTATGTTGTCGGGAGCCTACGAGCAGTACTTC.

The chain combines TRBV11-2 with TRBJ1-6; TRBD1 is a possible D gene (5 bases). Germline CDR1 and CDR2: SGHAT and FQNNGV. The CDR3 contains 15 residues. V shed 3 bases and J shed 0 bases, with 6 bases lying between them. CDR3 in amino acids: CASSLTDSYNSPLHF. The DNA of the CDR3 is TGTGCCAGCAGCTTGACAGACTCCTATAATTCACCCCTCCACTTT.

This clone has just one count. The V call is TRBV3-1 (or the pseudogene TRBV3-2), the J call TRBJ2-1, with 11 bases that match TRBD2. V lost 3 bases to trimming and J lost 7 bases; unmatched junction nucleotides: 2. The germline CDR1 and CDR2 sequences are LGHDT and YNNKEL (reference sequence). The CDR3 covers 14 residues. CDR3 sequence: CASSHIAGGNEQFF. The CDR3 DNA reads TGTGCCAGCAGCCATATAGCGGGGGGGAATGAGCAGTTCTTC.

V is TRBV19 and J is TRBJ1-3; no reliable D call. Trimming cost V 8 bases and J 0 bases, with 20 bases left between them. Germline values: CDR1 LNHDA, CDR2 SQIVND (reference sequence). The CDR3 has 17 amino acids. CDR3 DNA sequence: TGTGCCAGTTGGAACAGCGGAGCGTCATTCTCTGGAAACACCATATATTTT. Translation gives CASWNSGASFSGNTIYF. Full variable domain (rest looked up from reference TRBV19 and TRBJ1-3): DGGITQSPKYLFRKEGQNVTLSCEQNLNHDAMYWYRQDPGQGLRLIYYSQIVNDFQKGDIAEGYSVSREKKESFPLTVTSAQKNPTAFYLCASWNSGASFSGNTIYFGEGSWLTVV.

The rearrangement links TRBV3-1 (or the pseudogene TRBV3-2) to TRBJ1-4; no definite D call. Per germline, CDR1 LGHDT and CDR2 YNNKEL (reference sequence). There are 11 residues in the CDR3. V dropped 1 base and J dropped 8 bases, with 2 bases sitting between them. The CDR3 DNA sequence: TGTGCCAGCAGCCAAGGGGAAAAACTGTTTTTT. Residues: CASSQGEKLFF.